This TCR beta chain is drawn from a study of identical twins. Study-wide points: Beta out-of-frame sequences showed weaker excess twin sharing.

Details on this clonotype: The antigen is unknown.

Germline CDR1 MRHNA, CDR2 SNTAGT. The CDR3 consists of 12 residues. Via MiXCR, TCRdb re-called the 5' RACE reads, giving one row per CDR3 protein. This sample yields 280,000 or so distinct CDR3 sequences, of which around 8.8% are seen a single time; 2.1% belongs to the top ten. The sample was also reused in another study, on yellow fever vaccine responses in identical twins.

Sequenced material: memory (CD45RO+) T cells sorted from blood. The gene calls are TRBV6-4 and TRBJ1-5; D call uncertain. This receptor was identified in a woman aged 18-29 years in good health. This chain's CDR3 is CALARADQPQHF. The CDR3 nucleotides are TGTGCACTGGCGAGGGCCGATCAGCCCCAGCATTTT.